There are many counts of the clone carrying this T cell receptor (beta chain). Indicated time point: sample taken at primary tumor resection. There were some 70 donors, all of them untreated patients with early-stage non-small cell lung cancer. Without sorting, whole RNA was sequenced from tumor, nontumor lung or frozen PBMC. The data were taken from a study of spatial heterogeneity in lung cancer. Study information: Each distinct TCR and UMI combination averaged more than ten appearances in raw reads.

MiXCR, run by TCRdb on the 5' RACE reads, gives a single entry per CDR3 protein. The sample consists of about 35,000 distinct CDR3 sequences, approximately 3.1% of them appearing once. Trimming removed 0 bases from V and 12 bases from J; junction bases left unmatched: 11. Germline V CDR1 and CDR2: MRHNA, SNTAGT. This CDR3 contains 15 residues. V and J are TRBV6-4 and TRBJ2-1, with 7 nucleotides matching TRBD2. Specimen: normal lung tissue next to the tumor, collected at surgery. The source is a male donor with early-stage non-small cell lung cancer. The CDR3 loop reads CASSDSISGEDGQFF. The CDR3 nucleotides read TGTGCCAGCAGTGACTCGATAAGCGGGGAGGATGGGCAGTTCTTC.